A selection of T cell receptor beta chains follows, all from one sample in a study of cytomegalovirus exposure and HLA in healthy donors. Data came from immunoSEQ multiplex PCR; TCRdb stores just in-frame clones and leaves some out. The repertoire has roughly 130,000 clones, about 80% of them found once; the top ten carry 1%. Sequencing was done on a sample of PBMCs. The source is a man in his forties in good health and CMV-seronegative. CDR3s include the opening cysteine and the closing phenylalanine or tryptophan. Fields, in order: clone size, J gene, D gene, V gene, CDR3 protein. The D gene is left open where the match is weak. Clone size appears in some rows only: once, few, many, or a class for an expanded clone.

few TRBJ2-7 TRBD2 TRBV5-5 CASSLVGAGVLYEQYF
few TRBJ2-2 TRBD2 TRBV2 CATGSSLAGGPGTGELFF
. TRBJ2-4 . TRBV28 CASSAPAEAKNIQYF
. TRBJ2-1 . TRBV5-1 CASRRGGILTTNEQFF
. TRBJ2-7 . TRBV2 CASSPRQDYEQYF
. TRBJ1-3 TRBD1 TRBV5-1 CASSWDRSLGNTIYF
. TRBJ1-5 . TRBV1 CTSSRGTVVGDRDGWPQHF
. TRBJ2-5 TRBD1 TRBV27 CASSLWDSQETQYF
. TRBJ2-7 TRBD2 TRBV27 CASSKPGLAVYEQYF
. TRBJ2-7 . TRBV15 CATSRRDGLSYEQYF
. TRBJ2-7 . TRBV19 CASSIGQGISYEQYF
. TRBJ2-1 . TRBV25-1 CASSELDTYNEQFF
. TRBJ2-5 TRBD1 TRBV29-1 CSVITGGQETQYF
. TRBJ2-7 TRBD2 TRBV7-2 CASSLPHSAGGDEQYF
few TRBJ1-1 . TRBV5-4 CASSVKQGNTEAFF
. TRBJ1-5 . TRBV6-5 CASSYIQGNQPQHF
. TRBJ1-4 . TRBV28 CASATRGRGNEKLFF
few TRBJ2-7 TRBD2 TRBV6-6 CASSQTSTYEQYF
. TRBJ2-1 . TRBV5-5 CASSLYNEQFF
. TRBJ1-5 . TRBV15 CATSRDKGYGQPQHF
. TRBJ1-1 . TRBV15 CATSRQGTEAFF
few TRBJ1-6 . TRBV7-9 CASSSRRGPDSPLHF
. TRBJ1-5 . TRBV19 CASDFGQPLPTQPQHF
. TRBJ2-5 . TRBV2 CASSLGELATQYF
. TRBJ1-1 . TRBV7-2 CASSLVTGQEAFF
. TRBJ2-5 . TRBV7-2 CASSLSTLAPKTQYF
. TRBJ1-4 . TRBV28 CASSPWGGSEKLFF
. TRBJ2-7 . TRBV5-6 CASSLGQSSYEQYF
. TRBJ1-1 TRBD1 TRBV5-1 CASSGDRGYEAFF
. TRBJ1-3 . TRBV2 CASRATASGNTIYF
. TRBJ2-5 . TRBV5-4 CASSLGRQETQYF